What follows are 7 T cell receptor beta chains derived from one specimen sequenced in a study of T cells in Graves' hyperthyroidism and ophthalmopathy. Amplification targeted TCR beta CDR3 regions from RNA transcripts. The TCR CDR3 was amplified in a first-round RT-PCR using the HTBI primer set. TCRdb processed the multiplex PCR reads anew with MiXCR; each CDR3 protein has one entry. The sample shows more than 300,000 distinct CDR3 sequences, 17% of them seen only once. The sample was blood. The receptors come from a woman younger than 45 with Graves' hyperthyroidism that later progressed to Graves' ophthalmopathy.

This clonotype was found many times. The chain couples TRBV20-1 to TRBJ2-3; TRBD1 matches 10 bases. The CDR3 extends over 15 amino acids. Germline loops: CDR1 DFQATT, CDR2 SNEGSKA (reference sequence). V trimming: 6 bases; J trimming: 4 bases; junction bases outside the gene matches: 10. The CDR3 spells CSAHDRGRPSDTQYF. The CDR3 coding sequence is TGCAGTGCACACGACAGGGGGCGTCCCTCAGATACGCAGTATTTT.

The sample holds a few counts of this clonotype. V gene TRBV4-2 combines with J gene TRBJ2-7; D ambiguous. The V end was cut by 0 bases, the J end by 0 bases, with 6 bases between. Germline-derived CDR1 and CDR2 are LGHNA and YNFKEQ. The length of the CDR3 is 14 residues. The CDR3 protein is CASSQDGSSYEQYF. Here the CDR3 DNA reads TGTGCCAGCAGCCAAGACGGAAGCTCCTACGAGCAGTACTTC.

This clonotype has just a few counts. The rearrangement links TRBV9 to TRBJ2-1, with 7 positions matching TRBD1. V lost 3 bases and J lost 3; bases outside the gene matches: 9. CDR3 size: 16 residues. Germline CDR1 and CDR2: SGDLS and YYNGEE. DNA of the CDR3: TGTGCCAGCAGCGCGTTAGGGACAGCAAACTACAATGAGCAGTTCTTC. Translation gives CASSALGTANYNEQFF.

This clonotype was observed at least ten times. The rearrangement links TRBV25-1 to TRBJ2-3; D may be TRBD2 (6 bases). Trimming stripped 2 bases from V and 5 bases from J, with 11 bases between. The CDR3 spans 14 residues. Germline CDR1 and CDR2: MGHDK and SYGVNS. The DNA of the CDR3 is TGTGCCAGCAGTGAAATGGGCGGGGTAGATACGCAGTATTTT. As protein: CASSEMGGVDTQYF.

The chain has TRBV7-2 and TRBJ2-2; D is undetermined. The CDR3 is made up of 15 amino acids. V lost 2 bases to trimming and J lost 6 bases, with 13 bases between them. The germline gives CDR1 SGHTA, CDR2 FQGNSA. The CDR3 DNA reads as TGTGCCAGCAGCTTAAGTCTAGGCCTACCCGGGGAGCTGTTTTTT. It specifies CASSLSLGLPGELFF.

This clonotype has a count of ten or more. This chain connects TRBV2 to TRBJ1-1; no clear D gene. The CDR3 covers 14 residues. CDR1 SNHLY and CDR2 FYNNEI come from the germline V gene. The ends were cut back, 7 bases at V and 5 bases at J, with 17 bases in the middle. The CDR3 sequence is CASKEGGARTEAFF. The CDR3 DNA follows: TGTGCCAGCAAAGAGGGAGGTGCGAGAACTGAAGCTTTCTTT.

This clonotype was picked up many times. This sequence joins TRBV12-3 or TRBV12-4 and TRBJ1-1, with a weak D call TRBD1 (5 bases). Trimming removed 5 bases from V and 0 bases from J, with 13 bases in between. The CDR3 covers 15 residues. The chain's CDR3 is CASSARRGLNTEAFF. The DNA of the CDR3 is TGTGCCAGCAGTGCCCGCCGGGGCTTGAACACTGAAGCTTTCTTT.